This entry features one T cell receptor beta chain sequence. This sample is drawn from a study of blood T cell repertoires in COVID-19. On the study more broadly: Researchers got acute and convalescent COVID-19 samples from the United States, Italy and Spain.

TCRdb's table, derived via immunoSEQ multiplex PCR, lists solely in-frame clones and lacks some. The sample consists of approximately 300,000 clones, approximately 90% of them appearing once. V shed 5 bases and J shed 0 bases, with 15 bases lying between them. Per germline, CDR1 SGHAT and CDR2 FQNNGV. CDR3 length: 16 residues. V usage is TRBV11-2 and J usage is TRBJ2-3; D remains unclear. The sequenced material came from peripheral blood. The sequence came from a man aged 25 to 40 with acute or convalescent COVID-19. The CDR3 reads CASSNRGWLSTDTQYF. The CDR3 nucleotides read TGTGCCAGCAGCAACCGAGGTTGGTTAAGCACAGATACGCAGTATTTT.